Below are 16 T cell receptor beta chains sequenced from a single sample in a study of CD8+ T cells in alopecia areata. In each case, RNA was isolated and then reverse transcribed into cDNA as the sequencing template. Only in-frame clones appear in the TCRdb table, and some are missing; sequencing was by immunoSEQ multiplex PCR. The table lists tens of thousands of clones, approximately 65% of them singletons. Sequencing used NKG2D-high CD8+ T cells sorted from blood. The receptors shown here come from a human donor with alopecia areata.

V gene TRBV27 combines with J gene TRBJ1-1, with no clear D. Germline values: CDR1 MNHEY, CDR2 SMNVEV (reference sequence). The CDR3 totals 15 residues. V was trimmed by 5 bases and J by 2 bases, leaving 15 bases between them. The CDR3 region has the DNA TGTGCCAGCAGTCCGTCGACATCCATTAACACTGAAGCTTTCTTT. Translation gives CASSPSTSINTEAFF.

V usage is TRBV7-9 and J usage is TRBJ2-5; TRBD1 matches 7 bases. Germline V lookup: CDR1 SEHNR, CDR2 FQNEAQ (reference sequence). CDR3 length equals 17 residues. The V and J ends lost 3 bases and 3 bases, in that order; junction bases with no gene match: 13. The CDR3 reads CASSFERQGEGEETQYF. Here the CDR3 DNA reads TGTGCCAGCAGCTTTGAAAGACAGGGCGAGGGGGAAGAGACCCAGTACTTC.

The chain links TRBV30 to TRBJ2-1; possible D gene TRBD2, 5 bases. This CDR3 comprises 16 residues. The ends were cut back, 0 bases at V and 1 base at J, with 13 bases in the middle. Germline assignment: CDR1 GTSNPN and CDR2 SVGIG (reference sequence). CDR3 coding DNA: TGTGCCTGGAGTGTATTGGGGAGTGGGTCCTACAATGAGCAGTTCTTC. It translates to CAWSVLGSGSYNEQFF.

J is TRBJ2-3 and V is TRBV4-1; 11 bases fit TRBD2. V was clipped by 4 bases and J by 2 bases; unmatched bases: 5. Germline V gene lookup returns CDR1 MGHRA and CDR2 YSYEKL. This CDR3 has 16 amino acids. CDR3: CASSLRLAGYTDTQYF. The CDR3 DNA follows: TGCGCCAGCAGCCTCCGACTAGCGGGGTACACAGATACGCAGTATTTT.

This chain uses TRBV4-1 with TRBJ2-7; D is ambiguous. Germline CDR1 MGHRA, CDR2 YSYEKL. V was pared by 4 bases and J by 2 bases, with 9 bases between. The CDR3 runs to 13 residues. The CDR3 nucleotides are TGCGCCAGCAGCCTCGGACGGGCCTACGAGCAGTACTTC. It is translated as CASSLGRAYEQYF.

This clone appeared a few times. The chain is built from TRBV11-2 and TRBJ2-1; a possible D gene is TRBD2 (6 bases). Germline V gives CDR1 SGHAT, CDR2 FQNNGV. V lost 5 bases to trimming and J lost 9 bases, with 17 bases between them. This CDR3 has 14 residues. The CDR3 is CASSAPPIAAEQFF. DNA of the CDR3: TGTGCCAGCAGCGCTCCTCCTATAGCGGCTGAGCAGTTCTTC.

This chain uses TRBV4-3 with TRBJ2-7; 9 nucleotides line up with TRBD2. Germline V CDR1 and CDR2: LGHNA, YSLEER. This CDR3 has 15 residues. V was clipped by 5 bases and J by 8 bases; unmatched bases: 13. In DNA form, the CDR3 reads TGCGCCAGCAGCAAAACGAGGGCTAGCGGGGCTAAGCAGTACTTC. Translating it yields CASSKTRASGAKQYF.

The gene calls are TRBV7-6 and TRBJ2-5; 8 bases match TRBD1. Germline lookup yields CDR1 SGHVS and CDR2 FNYEAQ. The CDR3 loop spans 17 amino acids. Losses at the gene ends were 1 base for V and 3 bases for J; bases not matched to a gene: 10. The CDR3 region is CASSLGFGQGSKETQYF. The CDR3 DNA follows: TGTGCCAGCAGCTTAGGCTTTGGACAGGGAAGTAAAGAGACCCAGTACTTC. The full variable domain, in which reference TRBV7-6 and TRBJ2-5 provide the parts outside the CDR3, is GAGVSQSPRYKVTKRGQDVALRCDPISGHVSLYWYRQALGQGPEFLTYFNYEAQQDKSGLPNDRFSAERPEGSISTLTIQRTEQRDSAMYRCASSLGFGQGSKETQYFGPGTRLLVL.

The rearrangement uses TRBV4-1 and TRBJ2-5, with D possibly TRBD2 on 7 matching bases. The CDR3 covers 14 residues. Germline V lookup: CDR1 MGHRA, CDR2 YSYEKL. With 2 bases removed from V and 2 bases from J, the gap between germline ends came to 9 bases. CDR3 loop: CASSQRGGQETQYF. DNA of the CDR3: TGCGCCAGCAGCCAAAGGGGGGGGCAAGAGACCCAGTACTTC.

This rearrangement joins TRBV6-5 to TRBJ2-2; 8 positions agree with TRBD1. The germline gives CDR1 MNHEY, CDR2 SVGAGI. The length of the CDR3 is 14 residues. After removal of 5 bases from V and 6 bases from J, the junction contained 5 bases not matched to a gene. In DNA form, the CDR3 reads TGTGCCAGCAGTGGACAGGGTGGGGCCGGGGAGCTGTTTTTT. Its protein is CASSGQGGAGELFF.

V usage is TRBV7-9 and J usage is TRBJ1-2, with TRBD1 as a possible D gene (5 bases). Germline loops: CDR1 SEHNR, CDR2 FQNEAQ (reference sequence). V gave up 4 bases and J gave up 4 bases, with 25 bases separating them. CDR3 length: 18 residues. CDR3 residues: CASSSSGALGFSSYGYTF. For the CDR3, the DNA is TGTGCCAGCAGCTCCTCCGGGGCCCTGGGATTTTCCTCCTATGGCTACACCTTC.

By share, this clone counts as medium-sized. The chain employs TRBV4-1 and TRBJ2-7; the match to TRBD2 covers 7 bases. The CDR3 has 15 amino acids. The germline gives CDR1 MGHRA, CDR2 YSYEKL. Trimming removed 4 bases from V and 5 bases from J; junction bases left unmatched: 11. The CDR3 sequence: CASSPGRDGRHEQYF. CDR3 sequence (DNA): TGCGCCAGCAGCCCAGGCCGGGACGGGAGGCACGAGCAGTACTTC.

J is TRBJ2-5 and V is TRBV30; 10 bases agree with TRBD1. Germline V gives CDR1 GTSNPN, CDR2 SVGIG (reference sequence). The CDR3 contains 15 residues. J gave up 1 base and V 1 base, and 3 bases lay outside the gene matches. This chain's CDR3 is CAWSGQGAFQETQYF. The CDR3 DNA reads TGTGCCTGGAGTGGACAGGGGGCTTTCCAAGAGACCCAGTACTTC.

The chain links TRBV4-3 to TRBJ2-7; D possibly corresponds to TRBD1 (5 bases). The length of the CDR3 is 16 residues. The germline V gene has CDR1 LGHNA and CDR2 YSLEER. V was cut by 0 bases and J by 3 bases, with 15 bases left in between. CDR3 DNA sequence: TGCGCCAGCAGCCAAGATCGGACCAAAAGGGGCTACGAGCAGTACTTC. It encodes CASSQDRTKRGYEQYF.

This clone was counted only a few times. For the CDR3, the DNA is TGTGCCAGCAGCCAGGGACAGGCTTTCTACGAGCAGTACTTC. Its translation: CASSQGQAFYEQYF. The J gene is TRBJ2-7, the V gene TRBV14; the match to TRBD1 covers 8 bases. Trimming at V came to 3 bases and at J to 3 bases, leaving 4 bases not matched to a gene. This CDR3 has 14 amino acids. The germline gives CDR1 SGHDN, CDR2 FVKESK. The entire variable domain, with the rest obtained from reference TRBV14 and TRBJ2-7, is as follows: EAGVTQFPSHSVIEKGQTVTLRCDPISGHDNLYWYRRVMGKEIKFLLHFVKESKQDESGMPNNRFLAERTGGTYSTLKVQPAELEDSGVYFCASSQGQAFYEQYFGPGTRLTVT.

This clone was counted between two and nine times. This sequence joins TRBV28 and TRBJ2-1; a weak D match, TRBD2 (6 bases). The CDR3 is made up of 19 amino acids. The V end lost 3 bases, the J end lost 7 bases, and 28 bases lay between the germline ends. CDR1 and CDR2 (germline): MDHEN, SYDVKM. CDR3 amino acids: CASSLEGFGAAWRPNEQFF. CDR3 in DNA: TGTGCCAGCAGTTTGGAGGGGTTTGGGGCGGCATGGAGGCCAAATGAGCAGTTCTTC.